This T cell receptor (beta chain) was retrieved from a study of T cell responses to AZD1222 COVID-19 vaccine. Sequencing used immunoSEQ multiplex PCR; TCRdb keeps in-frame clones, though not all of them. The repertoire holds some 67,000 clones, with roughly 85% as singletons. The V end was cut by 4 bases, the J end by 3 bases, with 9 bases between. This CDR3 comprises 13 residues. Germline assignment: CDR1 SGHDN and CDR2 FVKESK. Study conclusions and caveats: Scientists sampled the repertoires only once the peak T cell response had passed. The donor cohort was predominantly white British with a female majority, and clonal diversity may have been underestimated. After two AZD1222 doses, spike-specific TCR breadth and depth rose versus day 0.

For this clone: Its specificity is unknown.

The TCR sequence derives from an adult who received the AZD1222 COVID-19 vaccine. The chain has TRBV14 and TRBJ1-1; D may be TRBD1 (5 bases). The starting material was peripheral blood, obtained 28 days after the second AZD1222 dose. CDR3 amino acids: CASSRQGYTEAFF. Written as DNA, the CDR3 is TGTGCCAGCAGCCGCCAGGGTTACACTGAAGCTTTCTTT.